Below, 5 T cell receptor beta chains from the same sample are listed, as sequenced in a study of blood T cells in healthy people across ages. Primers used in a second PCR of about 6 to 11 cycles were a sample-barcoded 5' primer and a J-beta primer mix. TCRdb reprocessed the 5' RACE reads via MiXCR and lists one record per CDR3 protein. Of about 1.6 million distinct CDR3 sequences listed, about 35% are singletons. The sample was blood. The receptors originated from a woman in her twenties or thirties in good health.

The chain has TRBV27 and TRBJ1-2; D gene unclear. Trimming took 5 bases from V and 7 from J, leaving 14 bases between them. CDR3 length: 13 residues. Germline lookup yields CDR1 MNHEY and CDR2 SMNVEV (reference sequence). The CDR3 DNA follows: TGTGCCAGCAGTCCGGACCAATTTTCTGGCTACACCTTC. Amino acid sequence: CASSPDQFSGYTF.

This clonotype is a singleton in its sample. The genes are TRBV11-2 and TRBJ1-1; D gene unclear. This CDR3 is built from 18 residues. Between the trimmed V and J ends, which lost 1 base and 3 bases, there was a span of 21 bases. Germline V gene lookup returns CDR1 SGHAT and CDR2 FQNNGV. CDR3 DNA sequence: TGTGCCAGCAGCTTAGGATTACGCCCCTTGAATGGGGACACTGAAGCTTTCTTT. It encodes CASSLGLRPLNGDTEAFF.

The chain joins TRBV19 to TRBJ2-3, with D maybe TRBD2 (6 bases). V lost 5 bases and J 4 bases, leaving 13 bases between the germline ends. The germline gives CDR1 LNHDA, CDR2 SQIVND (reference sequence). The CDR3 spans 14 residues. The CDR3 nucleotides are TGTGCCAGTAGTTTGACTAGTATGGCAGATACGCAGTATTTT. It is translated as CASSLTSMADTQYF.

The rearrangement links TRBV11-2 to TRBJ2-2; D gene uncertain. The CDR3 runs 16 residues. With 1 base removed from V and 1 base from J, the gap between germline ends came to 10 bases. CDR1 and CDR2 from the germline V gene are SGHAT and FQNNGV. CDR3 sequence: CASSLVRTVNTGELFF. CDR3 nucleotides: TGTGCCAGCAGCTTAGTGAGGACGGTGAACACCGGGGAGCTGTTTTTT.

This clonotype has only a few counts. The chain carries TRBV20-1 and TRBJ2-3, with no clear D. This CDR3 has 15 amino acids. V was clipped by 6 bases and J by 2 bases, with 18 bases between them. Germline assignment: CDR1 DFQATT and CDR2 SNEGSKA (reference sequence). CDR3 sequence reads: CSAQRYSPDTDTQYF. In nucleotides, the CDR3 is TGCAGTGCCCAGCGATACTCTCCGGACACAGATACGCAGTATTTT.